One and the same sample provided the 25 T cell receptor beta chains below, sequenced in a study of low-dose radiotherapy and immunotherapy resistance in tumors. TRAV and TRBV primers primed cDNA for both TCRalpha and TCRbeta. With a V-primer adapter and a constant-region primer, TCRs were amplified for about 22 PCR cycles. TCRdb re-derived calls from the reads in MiXCR, one entry per CDR3 protein. This table holds 35,000 to 50,000 distinct CDR3 sequences, about 20% found once. Documented time point: after trial treatment. The treatment: LDRT plus nivolumab, ipilimumab, low-dose cyclophosphamide and aspirin (RACIN trial). Sequenced material: PBMCs, taken after low-dose radiotherapy plus immunotherapy. These receptors were obtained from a female donor with ovarian cancer.

This clonotype occurred many times. The chain recombines TRBV25-1 with TRBJ2-3; D uncertain. V shed 2 bases and J shed 4 bases, with 10 bases lying between them. The CDR3 is 14 amino acids. Germline loops: CDR1 MGHDK, CDR2 SYGVNS. DNA of the CDR3: TGTGCCAGCAGTGAACACATTGGCCCAGATACGCAGTATTTT. Translation gives CASSEHIGPDTQYF.

There are many counts of this clonotype. The chain employs TRBV3-1 and TRBJ1-2; tentatively, D is TRBD1 (5 bases). CDR1 is LGHDT, CDR2 YNNKEL, per germline (reference sequence). CDR3 length: 13 amino acids. V was trimmed by 1 base and J by 2 bases, leaving 5 bases between them. The CDR3 region has the DNA TGTGCCAGCAGCCAAGCAGGGAACTATGGCTACACCTTC. Translation: CASSQAGNYGYTF.

This sequence joins TRBV7-9 and TRBJ2-3; 9 bases fit TRBD1. V was clipped by 6 bases and J by 2 bases; unmatched bases: 3. The CDR3 is made up of 14 amino acids. CDR1 and CDR2 from the germline V gene are SEHNR and FQNEAQ (reference sequence). The CDR3 DNA is TGTGCCAGCAGACGGACAGGGGTCACAGATACGCAGTATTTT. Its protein is CASRRTGVTDTQYF.

This clonotype was found many times. This chain uses TRBV12-3 or TRBV12-4 with TRBJ2-5; D is unresolved. Trimming removed 2 bases from V and 9 bases from J, with 10 bases in between. The CDR3 runs 12 residues. In DNA, the CDR3 is TGTGCCAGCAGTTTAATTCCTGGTGCCCAGTACTTC. Amino acid sequence: CASSLIPGAQYF.

About this clonotype itself: The junction and the germline gene differ at one end; a read error may be behind it. This sequence joins TRBV4-3 and TRBJ2-1; 11 bases agree with TRBD2. The CDR3 totals 18 residues. Germline values: CDR1 LGHNA, CDR2 YSLEER. As DNA, the CDR3 is TGCGCCAGCAGCCCGGGACTAGCGGCCGGAGAATCCTGCAATGAGCAGTTCTTC. Its protein product is CASSPGLAAGESCNEQFF.

Ten or more counts support this clonotype. The chain combines TRBV5-1 with TRBJ1-5; no definite D call. Germline lookup yields CDR1 SGHRS and CDR2 YFSETQ. This CDR3 has 13 amino acids. V lost 1 base, J lost 3 bases, and 5 bases lay in between. The CDR3 is CASSLWFNQPQHF. CDR3 in DNA: TGCGCCAGCAGCTTGTGGTTCAATCAGCCCCAGCATTTT.

This clonotype was observed many times. This chain connects TRBV7-2 to TRBJ2-1; 9 bases are shared with TRBD2. The junction had 10 bases not matched to a gene; V was cut back by 1 base and J by 9 bases. This CDR3 region has 16 residues. In germline, CDR1 is SGHTA, CDR2 FQGNSA. The CDR3 region is CASSLGLAGSSGEQFF. DNA of the CDR3: TGTGCCAGCAGCTTAGGTCTAGCGGGGTCCTCGGGTGAGCAGTTCTTC.

The gene calls are TRBV5-1 and TRBJ1-1; a weak D match, TRBD1 (5 bases). Trimming removed 4 bases at V and 2 bases at J, with 18 bases between. This CDR3 is 16 amino acids long. The germline CDR1 and CDR2 sequences are SGHRS and YFSETQ. As DNA, the CDR3 is TGCGCCAGCAGCGGACCCCCGGACAATTTTAACACTGAAGCTTTCTTT. This encodes CASSGPPDNFNTEAFF.

The chain uses TRBV2 and TRBJ2-7; D is perhaps TRBD1 (6 bases). CDR3 length equals 15 residues. V was shortened by 7 bases and J by 6 bases, with 22 bases between the two germline ends. Per the germline V gene, CDR1 is SNHLY and CDR2 is FYNNEI. The CDR3 here is CASKTVVRAGVEQYF. The CDR3 bases are TGTGCCAGCAAGACTGTGGTCCGGGCAGGGGTCGAGCAGTACTTC.

This clonotype showed up many times. CDR3 region: CASSALGQGANTEAFF. The CDR3 DNA reads as TGTGCCAGCAGTGCCCTGGGACAGGGGGCGAACACTGAAGCTTTCTTT. The chain joins TRBV6-1 to TRBJ1-1; 12 positions agree with TRBD1. The V segment lost 4 bases and the J segment 1 base; nucleotides outside the gene matches: 4. The germline gives CDR1 MNHNS, CDR2 SASEGT. This CDR3 spans 16 amino acids.

The chain is built from TRBV29-1 and TRBJ2-7; D perhaps matches TRBD2 (5 bases). Between the trimmed V and J ends, which lost 7 bases and 3 bases, there was a span of 16 bases. The CDR3 is 13 amino acids. Germline CDR1 reads SQVTM; CDR2 reads ANQGSEA. This CDR3 reads CSGSTGWGYEQYF. The CDR3 DNA reads as TGCAGCGGGTCCACGGGGTGGGGCTACGAGCAGTACTTC.

This clonotype was found many times. For the CDR3, the DNA is TGCGCCAGCAGCCCGGGTTGGTTGGCTGCCCGACCAGATACGCAGTATTTT. It yields the protein CASSPGWLAARPDTQYF. V usage is TRBV5-1 and J usage is TRBJ2-3; no clear D gene. The V and J ends lost 4 bases and 4 bases respectively, with 22 bases between them. This CDR3 is 17 amino acids long. Per germline, CDR1 SGHRS and CDR2 YFSETQ.

This clonotype was picked up many times. CDR3 in amino acids: CASSLLQGEETSGGSYNEQFF. In nucleotides, the CDR3 is TGTGCCAGCAGCTTACTCCAGGGGGAAGAGACTAGCGGGGGCTCCTACAATGAGCAGTTCTTC. This sequence joins TRBV7-9 and TRBJ2-1; TRBD2 aligns across 12 bases. This CDR3 comprises 21 residues. Germline V CDR1 and CDR2: SEHNR, FQNEAQ (reference sequence). V shed 2 bases and J 0 bases; nucleotides not matched to a gene: 14. Together with reference TRBV7-9 and TRBJ2-1, the CDR3 gives the full variable domain: DTGVSQNPRHKITKRGQNVTFRCDPISEHNRLYWYRQTLGQGPEFLTYFQNEAQLEKSRLLSDRFSAERPKGSFSTLEIQRTEQGDSAMYLCASSLLQGEETSGGSYNEQFFGPGTRLTVL.

This clonotype was detected many times. The V gene is TRBV19, the J gene TRBJ1-2; TRBD1 matches at 7 bases. From germline, CDR1 is LNHDA and CDR2 SQIVND (reference sequence). The CDR3 consists of 13 residues. The trim removed 9 bases at V and 1 base at J, leaving 5 bases unmatched. The DNA of the CDR3 is TGTGCCAGCTCTGGACAGGTTAACTATGGCTACACCTTC. It encodes CASSGQVNYGYTF.

This clonotype was observed at least ten times. The chain uses TRBV20-1 and TRBJ1-4, with 7 bases matching TRBD1. CDR1 is DFQATT, CDR2 SNEGSKA, per germline (reference sequence). V trimming: 7 bases; J trimming: 2 bases; junction bases outside the gene matches: 13. The CDR3 has 16 residues. The CDR3 coding sequence is TGCAGTGGGCAGGGGGGGATGGGAATGACTAATGAAAAACTGTTTTTT. Amino acids: CSGQGGMGMTNEKLFF.

This clonotype showed up many times. V and J are TRBV20-1 and TRBJ2-7; D is possibly TRBD2 (6 bases). This CDR3 spans 13 amino acids. Germline CDR1 is DFQATT and CDR2 is SNEGSKA (reference sequence). Trimming pared 6 bases from V and 1 base from J, leaving 13 bases between. CDR3 loop: CSAEPAGSYEQYF. The CDR3 region has the DNA TGCAGTGCCGAGCCGGCGGGATCCTACGAGCAGTACTTC.

This clonotype was found many times. The chain has TRBV4-1 and TRBJ2-7; 10 bases map to TRBD2. V was clipped by 1 base and J by 1 base; unmatched bases: 10. This CDR3 contains 18 residues. Germline V gene lookup returns CDR1 MGHRA and CDR2 YSYEKL. CDR3 bases: TGCGCCAGCAGCCAAGTTAGGGTAGGGACTAGCGAATCCTACGAGCAGTACTTC. Translation: CASSQVRVGTSESYEQYF.

Comment on this clonotype: With a far larger clone one base away, a read error is the likely cause. CDR3 sequence reads: CASSWRIRGRRGTGELFF. CDR3 nucleotides: TGTGCCAGCAGCTGGCGCATTAGGGGGCGCAGGGGCACCGGGGAGCTGTTTTTT. J is TRBJ2-2 and V is TRBV4-2, with TRBD1 matching over 7 bases. Germline values: CDR1 LGHNA, CDR2 YNFKEQ. V was pared by 5 bases and J by 4 bases, with 16 bases of the junction left unmatched. The CDR3 is made up of 18 amino acids.

As concerns this clonotype: This likely stems from a read error, as it lies one base from a far larger clone. Here the CDR3 reads CASSLGWLADSSYNEQYF. The CDR3 nucleotides are TGCGCCAGCAGCCTAGGGTGGCTAGCGGATTCCTCCTACAATGAGCAGTACTTC. J is TRBJ2-4 and V is TRBV5-1, with 7 bases lining up with TRBD2. CDR3 length equals 18 residues. Germline CDR1 and CDR2: SGHRS and YFSETQ. V lost 4 bases to trimming and J lost 13 bases; unmatched junction nucleotides: 26.

The chain recombines TRBV7-3 with TRBJ2-5, with a tentative D call TRBD1 (6 bases). From germline, CDR1 is SGHTA and CDR2 FQGTGA. There are 15 residues in the CDR3. V lost 8 bases and J 5 bases, leaving 21 bases between the germline ends. The CDR3 DNA is TGTGCCAGCCCCCCCGTGGCAGGGGCAAGTGAGACCCAGTACTTC. Protein product: CASPPVAGASETQYF.

The table lists this clonotype with many counts. V and J are TRBV19 and TRBJ2-2; D not resolved. Germline CDR1 and CDR2: LNHDA and SQIVND (reference sequence). The CDR3 consists of 13 residues. V lost 5 bases, J lost 6 bases, and 10 bases lay in between. The CDR3 sequence: CASSSTLPGELFF. The CDR3 bases are TGTGCCAGTAGTTCCACATTGCCCGGGGAGCTGTTTTTT.

This clonotype was recorded at least ten times. The chain is built from TRBV25-1 and TRBJ2-5, with 7 bases fitting TRBD1. CDR3 length equals 15 residues. The germline V gene has CDR1 MGHDK and CDR2 SYGVNS. V was pared by 2 bases and J by 5 bases, with 8 bases of the junction left unmatched. CDR3 amino acids: CASSERQTGRETQYF. CDR3 nucleotide sequence: TGTGCCAGCAGTGAACGCCAGACAGGGCGGGAGACCCAGTACTTC.

This clonotype was observed many times. The chain couples TRBV5-1 to TRBJ2-2; D uncertain. V dropped 4 bases and J dropped 1 base, with 8 bases sitting between them. Germline V gene lookup returns CDR1 SGHRS and CDR2 YFSETQ. This CDR3 has 14 amino acids. CDR3 sequence: CASSVDGNTGELFF. The CDR3, as DNA: TGCGCCAGCAGCGTGGACGGGAACACCGGGGAGCTGTTTTTT.

V gene TRBV20-1 combines with J gene TRBJ1-1; the D gene is possibly TRBD1 (6 bases). This CDR3 is built from 14 residues. Germline CDR1 and CDR2: DFQATT and SNEGSKA (reference sequence). Deletions cut 3 bases from V and 5 bases from J, with 16 bases between. Here the CDR3 reads CSARATLRGTEAFF. DNA of the CDR3: TGCAGTGCTAGGGCCACTCTAAGGGGGACTGAAGCTTTCTTT.

This clonotype was counted many times. V usage is TRBV2 and J usage is TRBJ2-3, with 8 bases fitting TRBD1. CDR3 length equals 12 residues. Germline values: CDR1 SNHLY, CDR2 FYNNEI. V gave up 7 bases and J gave up 5 bases; unmatched junction bases: 2. The CDR3 nucleotides read TGTGCCAGCATCGACAGGGGAGATACGCAGTATTTT. It is translated as CASIDRGDTQYF.